The T cell receptor (beta chain) described here comes from a study of TIL therapy for anti-PD-1-resistant metastatic lung cancer. Study in general: Most patients had lung adenocarcinoma.

Germline assignment: CDR1 MGHDK and CDR2 SYGVNS. V was cut by 7 bases and J by 1 base, with 13 bases left in between. This CDR3 spans 15 amino acids. Time point meaning: pre-treatment sample, taken before nivolumab and TIL therapy. The libraries were made with immunoSEQ v3. Assay used: immunoSEQ multiplex PCR; TCRdb lists only in-frame clones, some missing. The table shows under 70,000 clones, with around 79% occurring only once. The sequenced sample was blood, obtained at baseline. The clonotype originates from a person aged 25-85 years with non-small cell lung cancer. The chain carries TRBV25-1 and TRBJ1-4; D may be TRBD1 (6 bases). CDR3 in DNA: TGTGCCAGCAAAGACAGGACTGGAACTAATGAAAAACTGTTTTTT. Protein: CASKDRTGTNEKLFF. Full variable domain (outside the CDR3, taken from reference TRBV25-1 and TRBJ1-4): EADIYQTPRYLVIGTGKKITLECSQTMGHDKMYWYQQDPGMELHLIHYSYGVNSTEKGDLSSESTVSRIRTEHFPLTLESARPSHTSQYLCASKDRTGTNEKLFFGSGTQLSVL.